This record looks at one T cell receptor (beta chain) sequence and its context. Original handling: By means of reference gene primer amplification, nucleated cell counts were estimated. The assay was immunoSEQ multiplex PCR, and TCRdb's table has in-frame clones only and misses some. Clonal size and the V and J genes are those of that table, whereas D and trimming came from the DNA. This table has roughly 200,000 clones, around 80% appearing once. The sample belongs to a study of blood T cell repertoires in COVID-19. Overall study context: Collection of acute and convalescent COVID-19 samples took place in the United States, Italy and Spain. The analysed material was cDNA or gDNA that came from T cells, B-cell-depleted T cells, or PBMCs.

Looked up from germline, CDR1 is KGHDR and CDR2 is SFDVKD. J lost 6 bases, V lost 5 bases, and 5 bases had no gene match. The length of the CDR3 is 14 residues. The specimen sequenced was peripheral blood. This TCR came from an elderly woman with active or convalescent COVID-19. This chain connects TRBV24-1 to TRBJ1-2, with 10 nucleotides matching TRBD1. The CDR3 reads CATSGPGQGNGYTF. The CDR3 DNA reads TGTGCCACCAGTGGCCCGGGACAGGGGAATGGCTACACCTTC.